These 18 T cell receptor beta chains were sequenced from one sample in a study of cytomegalovirus exposure and HLA in healthy donors. Assay used: immunoSEQ multiplex PCR; TCRdb lists only in-frame clones, some missing. The sample includes 55,000 to 65,000 clones, approximately 95% of them seen just once. The sample consisted of PBMCs. The receptors were sampled from a woman aged 18-29 years in good health and CMV-seropositive.

The chain combines TRBV27 with TRBJ2-1, with 10 bases identical to TRBD2. CDR3 length: 14 residues. Germline assignment: CDR1 MNHEY and CDR2 SMNVEV (reference sequence). J was trimmed by 7 bases and V by 3 bases; bases with no gene match: 3. The CDR3 nucleotides read TGTGCCAGCAGTTTTAGCGGGAGGACAAATGAGCAGTTCTTC. This sequence encodes CASSFSGRTNEQFF.

The chain combines TRBV7-3 with TRBJ1-1; D unresolved. The V and J ends lost 2 bases and 0 bases respectively, with 4 bases between them. This CDR3 is 13 amino acids long. In germline, CDR1 is SGHTA, CDR2 FQGTGA. The CDR3: CASSLYMNTEAFF. The CDR3 DNA reads as TGTGCCAGCAGCTTATACATGAACACTGAAGCTTTCTTT.

V gene TRBV9 combines with J gene TRBJ1-3, with D possibly TRBD1 on 6 matching bases. This CDR3 has 14 residues. Looked up from germline, CDR1 is SGDLS and CDR2 is YYNGEE. V was cut by 7 bases and J by 0 bases, with 11 bases left in between. Written as DNA, the CDR3 is TGTGCCAGCTCGAAAGGGGGCTCTGGAAACACCATATATTTT. Its protein is CASSKGGSGNTIYF.

The chain recombines TRBV6-5 with TRBJ2-1; 8 nucleotides match TRBD1. The CDR3 is made up of 15 amino acids. Germline lookup yields CDR1 MNHEY and CDR2 SVGAGI. V lost 4 bases and J lost 6; bases outside the gene matches: 8. The CDR3 sequence: CASSSFGRGPNEQFF. For the CDR3, the DNA is TGTGCCAGCAGTTCTTTTGGCAGGGGGCCCAATGAGCAGTTCTTC.

The chain couples TRBV6-5 to TRBJ2-1; 8 bases line up with TRBD1. Looked up from germline, CDR1 is MNHEY and CDR2 is SVGAGI. Germline trimming cut 7 bases from V and 3 bases from J; bases unmatched to any gene: 8. This CDR3 is 15 amino acids long. CDR3 residues: CASTLDRENYNEQFF. The CDR3 nucleotides are TGTGCCAGCACTCTGGACAGGGAAAACTACAATGAGCAGTTCTTC.

The chain is built from TRBV7-6 and TRBJ2-5; D gene ambiguous. Germline CDR1 reads SGHVS; CDR2 reads FNYEAQ. Trimming took 0 bases from V and 5 from J, leaving 7 bases between them. The CDR3 length is 13 residues. The CDR3 DNA is TGTGCCAGCAGCTTAGCGCTCGGGGAGACCCAGTACTTC. Residues: CASSLALGETQYF.

The J gene is TRBJ2-5, the V gene TRBV9; the match to TRBD2 covers 7 bases. V dropped 0 bases and J dropped 3; count of bases not matched to a gene: 17. Per germline, CDR1 SGDLS and CDR2 YYNGEE. The CDR3 contains 19 residues. CDR3 DNA sequence: TGTGCCAGCAGCGTAGGGGTCCGAGGGGACGGGACTATTAAAGAGACCCAGTACTTC. Its translation: CASSVGVRGDGTIKETQYF.

A single count supports this clone. V is TRBV7-9 and J is TRBJ2-7, with TRBD1 matching 7 bases. Unmatched junction bases numbered 18, after V lost 5 bases and J lost 5 bases. CDR1 is SEHNR, CDR2 FQNEAQ, per germline (reference sequence). This CDR3 is built from 17 residues. CDR3 protein: CASSQGQVLRTFDEQYF. For the CDR3, the DNA is TGTGCCAGCAGCCAAGGACAGGTCCTACGTACTTTTGACGAGCAGTACTTC.

The chain carries TRBV28 and TRBJ1-4, with D unclear. This CDR3 is 14 amino acids long. V shed 5 bases and J shed 8 bases, with 15 bases lying between them. The V gene's germline CDR1 is MDHEN and CDR2 SYDVKM. The CDR3, as DNA: TGTGCCAGCAGTCTTGGGCGCGGGTGGGAAAAACTGTTTTTT. It specifies CASSLGRGWEKLFF. The variable domain in full, completed from reference TRBV28 and TRBJ1-4, reads DVKVTQSSRYLVKRTGEKVFLECVQDMDHENMFWYRQDPGLGLRLIYFSYDVKMKEKGDIPEGYSVSREKKERFSLILESASTNQTSMYLCASSLGRGWEKLFFGSGTQLSVL.

The chain couples TRBV25-1 to TRBJ1-3, with TRBD1 matching 7 bases. J gave up 8 bases and V 5 bases, and 9 bases lay outside the gene matches. This CDR3 is built from 14 residues. Germline CDR1 and CDR2: MGHDK and SYGVNS. This CDR3 is CASSPRQGIDTIYF. DNA of the CDR3: TGTGCCAGCAGTCCTCGACAGGGAATAGACACCATATATTTT.

The chain joins TRBV5-1 to TRBJ1-6; 7 positions agree with TRBD1. Per germline, CDR1 SGHRS and CDR2 YFSETQ. The CDR3 totals 14 residues. V dropped 2 bases and J dropped 9; count of bases not matched to a gene: 5. CDR3 residues: CASSLETGVSPLHF. The DNA of the CDR3 is TGCGCCAGCAGCTTAGAAACAGGGGTTTCACCCCTCCACTTT.

A remark on this clone: The junction differs from germline at one of its ends, possibly a read error. Other DNA variants within this sample encode the same CDR3. This sequence joins TRBV6-1 and TRBJ1-2; 8 nucleotides agree with TRBD1. The CDR3 is made up of 14 amino acids. Germline CDR1 MNHNS, CDR2 SASEGT. CDR3 DNA sequence: TGTGCCAGCAGTCCGTTCAGGGGGCAGAGGGGCTACACCTTT. Residues: CASSPFRGQRGYTF.

The chain combines TRBV7-6 with TRBJ2-7; unclear D gene. The ends were cut back, 6 bases at V and 0 bases at J, with 15 bases in the middle. CDR1 and CDR2 (germline): SGHVS, FNYEAQ. The CDR3 contains 15 residues. Written as DNA, the CDR3 is TGTGCCAGCAGATCGGGTCGTGATAGCTCCTACGAGCAGTACTTC. Amino acid sequence: CASRSGRDSSYEQYF.

The chain combines TRBV5-1 with TRBJ2-6, with 9 bases that match TRBD1. The CDR3 length is 18 residues. V lost 4 bases, J lost 2 bases, and 10 bases stayed unmatched. From germline, CDR1 is SGHRS and CDR2 YFSETQ. This CDR3 reads CASSASGTGITGANVLTF. CDR3 DNA sequence: TGCGCCAGCAGCGCGTCCGGGACAGGGATCACTGGGGCCAACGTCCTGACTTTC.

The CDR3 region has the DNA TGTGCCAGCAAGAGGATTCGAGGGCCCGGGGTTGAGCAGTTCTTC. Translation: CASKRIRGPGVEQFF. The chain uses TRBV2 and TRBJ2-1; D possibly corresponds to TRBD2 (5 bases). Trimming removed 7 bases at V and 9 bases at J, with 22 bases between. Germline CDR1 reads SNHLY; CDR2 reads FYNNEI. The length of the CDR3 is 15 residues.

This chain uses TRBV15 with TRBJ2-2, with D possibly matching TRBD2 (6 bases). Per the germline V gene, CDR1 is LNHNV and CDR2 is YYDKDF (reference sequence). This CDR3 is built from 14 residues. Trimming shortened V by 5 bases and J by 4 bases, and 11 bases separated the two germline ends. CDR3 loop: CATSGRDSTGELFF. The CDR3 bases are TGTGCCACCAGCGGCCGGGACTCCACCGGGGAGCTGTTTTTT.

This clone appeared a few times. The V call is TRBV29-1, the J call TRBJ2-5; 7 bases match TRBD1. Unmatched junction bases numbered 8, after V lost 8 bases and J lost 2 bases. The germline gives CDR1 SQVTM, CDR2 ANQGSEA. CDR3 length: 13 residues. The CDR3 DNA sequence: TGCAGCACAGAACAGGGGCAACAAGAGACCCAGTACTTC. It translates to CSTEQGQQETQYF. The variable domain in full, with the rest retrieved from reference TRBV29-1 and TRBJ2-5, is SAVISQKPSRDICQRGTSLTIQCQVDSQVTMMFWYRQQPGQSLTLIATANQGSEATYESGFVIDKFPISRPNLTFSTLTVSNMSPEDSSIYLCSTEQGQQETQYFGPGTRLLVL.

CDR3 coding DNA: TGTGCCAGCAGTTTAAAAATTCGGCCCCAGCATTTT. It yields the protein CASSLKIRPQHF. The chain is built from TRBV28 and TRBJ1-5; D unclear. The CDR3 has 12 amino acids. The V and J ends lost 2 bases and 9 bases respectively, with 8 bases between them. Germline V lookup: CDR1 MDHEN, CDR2 SYDVKM.